Listed here are 2 T cell receptor beta chains from one sample, sequenced in a study of response to subunit inactivated influenza vaccine. Using its own MiXCR run on the RT-PCR reads, TCRdb lists one record per CDR3 protein. The sample includes 400,000 to 650,000 distinct CDR3 sequences, approximately 6.9% of them seen just once. The specimen comprised PBMCs from blood, sampled around 2 years after vaccination. The receptors come from a man between 50 and 70 years old who received an inactivated influenza vaccine.

The chain couples TRBV10-3 to TRBJ2-5; the match to TRBD2 covers 10 bases. The J segment lost 5 bases and the V segment lost 6 bases, leaving 9 bases of the junction unmatched. The V gene's germline CDR1 is ENHRY and CDR2 SYGVKD. The CDR3 sequence is 15 residues long. The chain's CDR3 is CAISLTLAGGETQYF. CDR3 DNA: TGTGCCATCAGCCTAACATTAGCGGGGGGTGAGACCCAGTACTTC.

This clonotype was counted at least ten times. The chain recombines TRBV20-1 with TRBJ2-7, with D tentatively TRBD1 (6 bases). Germline-derived CDR1 and CDR2 are DFQATT and SNEGSKA (reference sequence). V gave up 5 bases and J gave up 1 base, with 15 bases separating them. The CDR3 sequence is 14 residues long. CDR3 sequence: CSAEGDKGSYEQYF. The CDR3 DNA reads TGCAGTGCTGAGGGGGACAAGGGGTCCTACGAGCAGTACTTC.